Below, 32 T cell receptor beta chains from the same sample are listed, as sequenced in a study of cytomegalovirus exposure and HLA in healthy donors. Here immunoSEQ multiplex PCR was the method, and the copy in TCRdb shows in-frame clones only, minus some. The repertoire holds over 200,000 clones, about 90% seen once, with around 3.3% in the top ten. The sequenced material came from PBMCs. Receptor source: a woman aged 30 to 39 in good health and CMV-seronegative.

The chain carries TRBV6-1 and TRBJ1-3; a possible D gene is TRBD1 (5 bases). CDR1 and CDR2 (germline): MNHNS, SASEGT. This CDR3 has 17 residues. V lost 2 bases, J lost 2 bases, and 16 bases lay in between. CDR3 amino acids: CASSEKGKGRAGNTIYF. CDR3 nucleotides: TGTGCCAGCAGTGAAAAAGGAAAGGGGAGGGCTGGAAACACCATATATTTT.

V gene TRBV11-1 combines with J gene TRBJ2-3, with D tentatively TRBD1 (5 bases). With 2 bases removed from V and 1 base from J, the gap between germline ends came to 13 bases. The CDR3 is 16 residues long. CDR1 and CDR2 from the germline V gene are SGHAT and FQDESV (reference sequence). The CDR3: CASSLRREGGTDTQYF. CDR3 sequence (DNA): TGTGCCAGCAGCTTACGCAGGGAAGGTGGCACAGATACGCAGTATTTT.

This chain uses TRBV5-4 with TRBJ2-1; D perhaps matches TRBD2 (6 bases). The CDR3 consists of 14 residues. CDR1 is SGHNT, CDR2 YYREEE, per germline (reference sequence). Trimming stripped 2 bases from V and 6 bases from J, with 12 bases between. As DNA, the CDR3 is TGTGCCAGCAGCTTTGGGGGAGGAGCCAATGAGCAGTTCTTC. Its protein product is CASSFGGGANEQFF.

The chain joins TRBV14 to TRBJ2-7, with D maybe TRBD1 (6 bases). The CDR3 extends over 14 amino acids. V shed 1 base and J shed 6 bases, with 13 bases lying between them. In germline, CDR1 is SGHDN, CDR2 FVKESK. DNA for the CDR3: TGTGCCAGCAGCCAAGTAAATGTAGGGGGCGAGCAGTACTTC. This encodes CASSQVNVGGEQYF. The variable domain in full, with the rest retrieved from reference TRBV14 and TRBJ2-7, is EAGVTQFPSHSVIEKGQTVTLRCDPISGHDNLYWYRRVMGKEIKFLLHFVKESKQDESGMPNNRFLAERTGGTYSTLKVQPAELEDSGVYFCASSQVNVGGEQYFGPGTRLTVT.

The CDR3 nucleotides are TGTGCCAGCAGTGAGGGGGGTATCCGGGCGGATTTCTCCTACGAGCAGTACTTC. Translated, it gives CASSEGGIRADFSYEQYF. The gene calls are TRBV6-1 and TRBJ2-7, with D possibly being TRBD2 (6 bases). Per germline, CDR1 MNHNS and CDR2 SASEGT. CDR3 length equals 18 residues. Trimming left V 3 bases short and J 0 bases short, with 21 bases between.

This clone has just a few counts. The CDR3 bases are TGTGCCAGCAGTGAATTTATCGAGGGTGGAGCAGATACGCAGTATTTT. Protein sequence: CASSEFIEGGADTQYF. This chain connects TRBV6-1 to TRBJ2-3; the D gene is possibly TRBD2 (5 bases). Germline V gene sequence: CDR1 MNHNS, CDR2 SASEGT. This CDR3 has 16 residues. V gave up 2 bases and J gave up 4 bases, with 16 bases separating them.

The rearrangement joins TRBV2 to TRBJ2-5; the D is unclear. The CDR3 spans 11 residues. V lost 3 bases to trimming and J lost 5 bases, with 4 bases between them. The germline gives CDR1 SNHLY, CDR2 FYNNEI. The CDR3 region is CASSEVETQYF. For the CDR3, the DNA is TGTGCCAGCAGTGAGGTGGAGACCCAGTACTTC.

This rearrangement joins TRBV5-1 to TRBJ2-1; 7 positions match TRBD2. This CDR3 comprises 15 residues. V gave up 4 bases and J gave up 7 bases; unmatched junction bases: 11. The V gene's germline CDR1 is SGHRS and CDR2 YFSETQ. CDR3 sequence reads: CASSQGPTSLNEQFF. CDR3 sequence (DNA): TGCGCCAGCAGCCAAGGGCCGACTAGCCTAAATGAGCAGTTCTTC.

The chain is built from TRBV7-9 and TRBJ2-5, with D uncertain. This CDR3 is 17 amino acids long. The germline CDR1 and CDR2 sequences are SEHNR and FQNEAQ (reference sequence). V gave up 5 bases and J gave up 0 bases, with 19 bases separating them. The CDR3 is CASSALRRTVYQETQYF. CDR3 in DNA: TGTGCCAGCAGCGCCTTAAGGCGTACAGTGTACCAAGAGACCCAGTACTTC.

This chain uses TRBV7-9 with TRBJ2-7, with D possibly being TRBD1 (6 bases). Germline-derived CDR1 and CDR2 are SEHNR and FQNEAQ (reference sequence). The CDR3 length is 15 residues. V dropped 0 bases and J dropped 1 base, with 10 bases sitting between them. The CDR3 here is CASSLAGTKSYEQYF. The CDR3, as DNA: TGTGCCAGCAGCTTAGCCGGGACAAAGTCCTACGAGCAGTACTTC.

This clone was picked up one time. The CDR3 sequence: CASSSKPWTGGSGANVLTF. The CDR3 DNA reads TGTGCCAGCAGTTCAAAACCATGGACAGGCGGCTCTGGGGCCAACGTCCTGACTTTC. This chain joins TRBV28 and TRBJ2-6, with 7 bases aligning to TRBD1. The germline V gene has CDR1 MDHEN and CDR2 SYDVKM. The CDR3 is 19 amino acids. The trim removed 4 bases at V and 0 bases at J, leaving 12 bases unmatched.

V and J are TRBV28 and TRBJ2-3; D not resolved. Per the germline V gene, CDR1 is MDHEN and CDR2 is SYDVKM. The CDR3 extends over 12 amino acids. V lost 7 bases and J 0 bases, leaving 5 bases between the germline ends. The chain's CDR3 is CASKTSTDTQYF. The CDR3 DNA follows: TGTGCCAGCAAGACTAGCACAGATACGCAGTATTTT.

The CDR3 DNA sequence: TGTGCCAGCAGTGAAAGTAGGGGGGGCTCCTACGAGCAGTACTTC. Protein sequence: CASSESRGGSYEQYF. This chain uses TRBV2 with TRBJ2-7; D might be TRBD2 (7 bases). Germline V gives CDR1 SNHLY, CDR2 FYNNEI. This CDR3 has 15 amino acids. With 2 bases removed from V and 0 bases from J, the gap between germline ends came to 11 bases.

As DNA, the CDR3 is TGTGCCAGCAGTTTAGCCCGACTGTGGTACGAGCAGTACTTC. This encodes CASSLARLWYEQYF. The gene calls are TRBV28 and TRBJ2-7, with no clear D. The CDR3 spans 14 residues. V lost 2 bases and J 4 bases, leaving 12 bases between the germline ends. Germline V gene lookup returns CDR1 MDHEN and CDR2 SYDVKM.

The chain recombines TRBV4-2 with TRBJ1-1; the match to TRBD1 covers 9 bases. The V gene's germline CDR1 is LGHNA and CDR2 YNFKEQ. The CDR3 extends over 16 amino acids. The junction had 4 bases not matched to a gene; V was cut back by 1 base and J by 1 base. CDR3 sequence: CASSQVGTGKNTEAFF. The CDR3 nucleotides are TGTGCCAGCAGCCAAGTTGGGACAGGGAAGAACACTGAAGCTTTCTTT.

The genes are TRBV29-1 and TRBJ2-7; 10 nucleotides match TRBD1. The V segment lost 4 bases and the J segment 4 bases; nucleotides outside the gene matches: 4. Germline V gives CDR1 SQVTM, CDR2 ANQGSEA. The length of the CDR3 is 13 residues. CDR3: CSVVRDRGYEQYF. In nucleotides, the CDR3 is TGCAGCGTTGTCCGGGACAGGGGTTACGAGCAGTACTTC.

The sample holds a few counts of this clone. The chain couples TRBV27 to TRBJ2-1; 15 bases are shared with TRBD2. Germline CDR1 and CDR2: MNHEY and SMNVEV (reference sequence). The CDR3 runs to 14 residues. With 7 bases clipped from V and 10 bases from J, the junction kept 5 bases outside the gene matches. CDR3 loop: CASKGLAGGDEQFF. The CDR3 region has the DNA TGTGCCAGCAAGGGACTAGCGGGAGGTGACGAGCAGTTCTTC.

V gene TRBV25-1 combines with J gene TRBJ2-1; D unclear. Germline V gene data show CDR1 as MGHDK and CDR2 as SYGVNS. The CDR3 spans 17 residues. Trimming shortened V by 1 base and J by 9 bases, and 22 bases separated the two germline ends. CDR3 protein: CASSESSPSTTYGEQFF. CDR3 in DNA: TGTGCCAGCAGTGAATCGTCCCCCTCCACGACTTACGGTGAGCAGTTCTTC.

The V gene is TRBV4-2, the J gene TRBJ2-1, with TRBD2 as a possible D gene (5 bases). The CDR3 consists of 14 residues. V lost 4 bases, J lost 8 bases, and 15 bases lay in between. Germline assignment: CDR1 LGHNA and CDR2 YNFKEQ. CDR3 in DNA: TGTGCCAGCAGCCTGAGCGGTGTTGTGGATGAGCAGTTCTTC. Its protein product is CASSLSGVVDEQFF.

This clone was seen ten or more times. This sequence joins TRBV5-1 and TRBJ2-3; no clear D. This CDR3 has 15 residues. V lost 0 bases and J lost 0, with 8 bases in between. Germline CDR1 SGHRS, CDR2 YFSETQ. CDR3 sequence: CASSLARHSTDTQYF. The CDR3 nucleotides are TGCGCCAGCAGCTTGGCGAGACATAGCACAGATACGCAGTATTTT. Looking up the rest from reference TRBV5-1 and TRBJ2-3 gives the full variable domain: KAGVTQTPRYLIKTRGQQVTLSCSPISGHRSVSWYQQTPGQGLQFLFEYFSETQRNKGNFPGRFSGRQFSNSRSEMNVSTLELGDSALYLCASSLARHSTDTQYFGPGTRLTVL.

This chain uses TRBV2 with TRBJ2-7, with D unclear. This CDR3 has 12 residues. Germline lookup yields CDR1 SNHLY and CDR2 FYNNEI. V gave up 7 bases and J gave up 2 bases, with 9 bases separating them. DNA of the CDR3: TGTGCCAGCATGCTTGATACCTACGAGCAGTACTTC. Translation gives CASMLDTYEQYF. The full variable domain, in which reference TRBV2 and TRBJ2-7 provide the parts outside the CDR3, is EPEVTQTPSHQVTQMGQEVILRCVPISNHLYFYWYRQILGQKVEFLVSFYNNEISEKSEIFDDQFSVERPDGSNFTLKIRSTKLEDSAMYFCASMLDTYEQYFGPGTRLTVT.

This chain uses TRBV28 with TRBJ2-6; D gene unclear. Trimming removed 8 bases from V and 3 bases from J, with 8 bases in between. This CDR3 has 13 residues. Germline loops: CDR1 MDHEN, CDR2 SYDVKM. The DNA for the CDR3 is TGTGCCAGCCGTGTTGTTGGGGCCAACGTCCTGACTTTC. It specifies CASRVVGANVLTF.

This chain uses TRBV9 with TRBJ1-1; 8 nucleotides line up with TRBD1. Per germline, CDR1 SGDLS and CDR2 YYNGEE. V dropped 2 bases and J dropped 6; count of bases not matched to a gene: 6. The CDR3 loop spans 14 amino acids. As DNA, the CDR3 is TGTGCCAGCAGCGTCGGACAGGGTTGGGCTGAAGCTTTCTTT. Amino acid sequence: CASSVGQGWAEAFF.

The rearrangement links TRBV4-3 to TRBJ1-2; D unresolved. The CDR3 is 15 amino acids. The ends were cut back, 1 base at V and 9 bases at J, with 18 bases in the middle. CDR1 LGHNA and CDR2 YSLEER come from the germline V gene. CDR3 sequence: CASSQVPAEPNSYTF. The CDR3 DNA is TGCGCCAGCAGCCAAGTCCCTGCGGAGCCGAACAGCTACACCTTC.

The V and J genes are TRBV2 and TRBJ2-7, with 7 positions matching TRBD1. V trimming: 7 bases; J trimming: 7 bases; junction bases outside the gene matches: 13. Germline assignment: CDR1 SNHLY and CDR2 FYNNEI. The CDR3 consists of 14 residues. In DNA form, the CDR3 reads TGTGCCAGCAAGGAACAGGGGCCTTCTTTAGAGCAGTACTTC. This gives the protein CASKEQGPSLEQYF.

Here the CDR3 reads CASSFFGGGNTIYF. CDR3 nucleotides: TGTGCCAGCAGTTTTTTCGGGGGCGGAAACACCATATATTTT. This chain joins TRBV28 and TRBJ1-3; tentatively, D is TRBD1 (6 bases). The CDR3 is 14 amino acids. Between the trimmed V and J ends, which lost 3 bases and 4 bases, there was a span of 10 bases. Germline V lookup: CDR1 MDHEN, CDR2 SYDVKM.

The chain recombines TRBV30 with TRBJ2-4; 10 bases are a match to TRBD1. V lost 2 bases to trimming and J lost 7 bases; unmatched junction nucleotides: 8. Germline CDR1 reads GTSNPN; CDR2 reads SVGIG (reference sequence). The CDR3 is 15 amino acids. In nucleotides, the CDR3 is TGTGCCTGGAGTCGTGGACAGGGGGAGGGTAACATTCAGTACTTC. This encodes CAWSRGQGEGNIQYF.

The chain carries TRBV25-1 and TRBJ2-7; 8 bases fit TRBD1. With 3 bases clipped from V and 9 bases from J, the junction kept 10 bases outside the gene matches. This CDR3 comprises 14 residues. Germline CDR1 MGHDK, CDR2 SYGVNS. CDR3 DNA: TGTGCCAGCAGTGATAGTGGACAGGGACCTGTGCAGTACTTC. This sequence encodes CASSDSGQGPVQYF.

The chain uses TRBV28 and TRBJ1-5, with D possibly TRBD1 on 5 matching bases. Germline CDR1 MDHEN, CDR2 SYDVKM. V was cut by 2 bases and J by 0 bases, with 11 bases left in between. The CDR3 totals 16 residues. CDR3 sequence: CASSLSYRNSNQPQHF. The CDR3 DNA sequence: TGTGCCAGCAGTTTAAGTTACAGGAATAGCAATCAGCCCCAGCATTTT.

The chain combines TRBV5-4 with TRBJ2-1; 10 nucleotides line up with TRBD2. V lost 3 bases, J lost 9 bases, and 12 bases stayed unmatched. CDR3 length: 16 amino acids. The V gene's germline CDR1 is SGHNT and CDR2 YYREEE (reference sequence). The CDR3 DNA is TGTGCCAGCAGCTCGGCAGCGGGAGGGCCCTTGGTTGAGCAGTTCTTC. This codes for CASSSAAGGPLVEQFF.

The chain joins TRBV5-6 to TRBJ2-2, with D possibly called TRBD1 or TRBD2 (6 bases each). The CDR3 contains 17 residues. V was trimmed by 3 bases and J by 0 bases, leaving 15 bases between them. Germline V gene sequence: CDR1 SGHDT, CDR2 YYEEEE. This CDR3 reads CASSSPGAGSNTGELFF. CDR3 nucleotides: TGTGCCAGCAGCTCCCCGGGGGCAGGGTCGAACACCGGGGAGCTGTTTTTT.

This clone showed up just a few times. This chain uses TRBV19 with TRBJ1-5; D gene uncertain. The V gene's germline CDR1 is LNHDA and CDR2 SQIVND (reference sequence). The CDR3 contains 15 residues. With 3 bases removed from V and 6 bases from J, the gap between germline ends came to 15 bases. The CDR3 bases are TGTGCCAGTAGTATCTCGCGGGAGGGTCGTCAGCCCCAGCATTTT. This gives the protein CASSISREGRQPQHF. Full variable domain (outside the CDR3, taken from reference TRBV19 and TRBJ1-5): DGGITQSPKYLFRKEGQNVTLSCEQNLNHDAMYWYRQDPGQGLRLIYYSQIVNDFQKGDIAEGYSVSREKKESFPLTVTSAQKNPTAFYLCASSISREGRQPQHFGDGTRLSIL.